These 27 T cell receptor beta chains were sequenced from one sample in a study of cytomegalovirus exposure and HLA in healthy donors. Sequencing was performed with immunoSEQ multiplex PCR; in TCRdb, only in-frame clones are kept and a portion is missing. The repertoire includes some 70,000 clones, 96% of them detected once, and over 2% sits in the top ten. The sequencing sample was made of PBMCs. These receptors all stem from a man aged 18 to 29 in good health and CMV-seronegative.

J is TRBJ1-6 and V is TRBV9; D is perhaps TRBD1 (5 bases). Per the germline V gene, CDR1 is SGDLS and CDR2 is YYNGEE. The V end was cut by 0 bases, the J end by 7 bases, with 14 bases between. CDR3 length: 16 residues. CDR3 amino acids: CASSVGRQSQNSPLHF. CDR3 coding DNA: TGTGCCAGCAGCGTAGGCCGACAGAGCCAAAATTCACCCCTCCACTTT. The whole variable domain, remainder taken from reference TRBV9 and TRBJ1-6, is DSGVTQTPKHLITATGQRVTLRCSPRSGDLSVYWYQQSLDQGLQFLIQYYNGEERAKGNILERFSAQQFPDLHSELNLSSLELGDSALYFCASSVGRQSQNSPLHFGNGTRLTVT.

CDR3: CASSPAGGYEQYF. In DNA form, the CDR3 reads TGTGCCAGCTCACCGGCAGGGGGCTACGAGCAGTACTTC. The J gene is TRBJ2-7, the V gene TRBV18; 7 bases map to TRBD1. Germline V gives CDR1 KGHSH, CDR2 LQKENI. The CDR3 is made up of 13 amino acids. The V and J ends lost 3 bases and 3 bases, in that order; junction bases with no gene match: 2.

The chain has TRBV7-8 and TRBJ2-7; possibly TRBD1 for D (5 bases). CDR3 length equals 13 residues. Per germline, CDR1 SGHVS and CDR2 FQNEAQ. V gave up 1 base and J gave up 12 bases, with 16 bases separating them. CDR3 sequence reads: CASSLGFRTQGYF. CDR3 bases: TGTGCCAGCAGCTTAGGTTTTAGGACCCAGGGGTACTTC.

V and J are TRBV18 and TRBJ2-7; TRBD1 matches 7 bases. The CDR3 length is 14 residues. Germline CDR1 KGHSH, CDR2 LQKENI. V lost 2 bases, J lost 1 base, and 2 bases stayed unmatched. Written as DNA, the CDR3 is TGTGCCAGCTCACCAAACAGGGGTTCCTACGAGCAGTACTTC. It yields the protein CASSPNRGSYEQYF.

This chain uses TRBV5-1 with TRBJ2-5, with D maybe TRBD1 (6 bases). This CDR3 spans 14 amino acids. The V and J ends lost 3 bases and 2 bases respectively, with 11 bases between them. CDR1 and CDR2 (germline): SGHRS, YFSETQ. For the CDR3, the DNA is TGCGCCAGCAGCTCCCGGGACACGCAAGAGACCCAGTACTTC. As protein: CASSSRDTQETQYF.

To note about this clone: The same CDR3 is also encoded by other DNA sequences in this sample. This chain uses TRBV19 with TRBJ2-7; possible D gene TRBD2, 6 bases. Trimming removed 4 bases from V and 0 bases from J, with 10 bases in between. The CDR3 spans 14 residues. CDR1 LNHDA and CDR2 SQIVND come from the germline V gene (reference sequence). The CDR3 here is CASSTRDSSYEQYF. The CDR3 DNA follows: TGTGCCAGTAGTACTCGGGACTCCTCCTACGAGCAGTACTTC.

This clone was observed a single time. This chain uses TRBV5-1 with TRBJ2-1; TRBD1 agrees at 11 bases. The trim removed 7 bases at V and 7 bases at J, leaving 1 base unmatched. Germline V gene data show CDR1 as SGHRS and CDR2 as YFSETQ. The CDR3 sequence is 12 residues long. The CDR3 reads CASRDRGNEQFF. The CDR3 coding sequence is TGCGCCAGCCGGGACAGGGGGAATGAGCAGTTCTTC.

The genes are TRBV7-2 and TRBJ2-5, with D possibly TRBD1 on 6 matching bases. This CDR3 has 14 amino acids. Trimming stripped 4 bases from V and 2 bases from J, with 11 bases between. Germline V gene data show CDR1 as SGHTA and CDR2 as FQGNSA. CDR3 protein: CASSSTGFQETQYF. The CDR3 DNA is TGTGCCAGCAGCTCGACAGGCTTTCAAGAGACCCAGTACTTC.

The J gene is TRBJ2-1, the V gene TRBV7-2; 9 bases agree with TRBD2. Germline values: CDR1 SGHTA, CDR2 FQGNSA. The V gene end was trimmed by 2 bases and the J gene end by 3 bases; junction bases not matched to a gene: 5. The CDR3 contains 16 residues. CDR3 nucleotides: TGTGCCAGCAGCTTATCAGCGGGAGGCCACTACAATGAGCAGTTCTTC. Amino acids: CASSLSAGGHYNEQFF.

The CDR3 spells CASSSTGVGQPQHF. The CDR3 DNA reads as TGTGCCAGTAGTTCGACAGGGGTCGGTCAGCCCCAGCATTTT. The chain couples TRBV19 to TRBJ1-5, with 8 bases aligning to TRBD1. Germline V gene sequence: CDR1 LNHDA, CDR2 SQIVND (reference sequence). The CDR3 contains 14 residues. V shed 5 bases and J 6 bases; nucleotides not matched to a gene: 6.

The chain links TRBV19 to TRBJ1-1, with a weak D call TRBD1 (6 bases). In germline, CDR1 is LNHDA, CDR2 SQIVND (reference sequence). V was trimmed by 7 bases and J by 4 bases, leaving 16 bases between them. This CDR3 is 14 amino acids long. The CDR3 bases are TGTGCCAGTAATCGGGGGGCGCCATTCACTGAAGCTTTCTTT. As protein: CASNRGAPFTEAFF.

V and J are TRBV19 and TRBJ1-5; a possible D gene is TRBD1 (5 bases). The CDR3 loop spans 14 amino acids. Germline values: CDR1 LNHDA, CDR2 SQIVND (reference sequence). V was shortened by 3 bases and J by 7 bases, with 13 bases between the two germline ends. The CDR3 spells CASSISGEGQPQHF. The CDR3 nucleotides are TGTGCCAGTAGTATTTCGGGGGAGGGCCAGCCCCAGCATTTT.

The V call is TRBV10-2, the J call TRBJ2-7; perhaps TRBD2 as D (6 bases). V dropped 4 bases and J dropped 2 bases, with 12 bases sitting between them. There are 14 residues in the CDR3. Germline CDR1 reads WSHSY; CDR2 reads SAAADI. The CDR3 DNA sequence: TGCGCCAGCAGTGGGATTGGCGGGGCCTACGAGCAGTACTTC. This sequence encodes CASSGIGGAYEQYF.

J is TRBJ1-2 and V is TRBV25-1, with 7 bases matching TRBD1. Trimming took 2 bases from V and 3 from J; bases not matched to a gene: 6. The CDR3 has 15 amino acids. Germline CDR1 is MGHDK and CDR2 is SYGVNS. CDR3 bases: TGTGCCAGCAGTGAAAGGTCAGGGGGGTACTATGGCTACACCTTC. It specifies CASSERSGGYYGYTF.

This clone was found a few times. The rearrangement uses TRBV4-1 and TRBJ2-3; 10 nucleotides line up with TRBD1. V trimming: 4 bases; J trimming: 4 bases; junction bases outside the gene matches: 8. CDR3 length equals 16 residues. Germline V gives CDR1 MGHRA, CDR2 YSYEKL. The CDR3 region has the DNA TGCGCCAGCAGCCGGACCCCGGGACAGGGGCCAGATACGCAGTATTTT. Translated, it gives CASSRTPGQGPDTQYF.

The chain links TRBV5-4 to TRBJ2-7; 7 bases line up with TRBD2. Looked up from germline, CDR1 is SGHNT and CDR2 is YYREEE (reference sequence). The CDR3 is 15 residues long. Unmatched junction bases numbered 9, after V lost 4 bases and J lost 2 bases. The CDR3 nucleotides read TGTGCCAGCAGCCCCGGCGGGGGAGGGCCCTACGAGCAGTACTTC. It specifies CASSPGGGGPYEQYF.

The rearrangement uses TRBV5-6 and TRBJ1-2, with 8 bases lining up with TRBD1. Germline V CDR1 and CDR2: SGHDT, YYEEEE. The CDR3 sequence is 15 residues long. The trim removed 3 bases at V and 10 bases at J, leaving 14 bases unmatched. Here the CDR3 DNA reads TGTGCCAGCAGCTCCCGGACAGGGTTTCAGGTTCACTACACCTTC. As protein: CASSSRTGFQVHYTF.

The rearrangement links TRBV13 to TRBJ1-6; 7 positions agree with TRBD1. V gave up 2 bases and J gave up 4 bases; unmatched junction bases: 5. The CDR3 covers 16 residues. The germline gives CDR1 PRHDT, CDR2 FYEKMQ (reference sequence). Here the CDR3 DNA reads TGTGCCAGCAGCTTACTGCAGGGGGGTTATAATTCACCCCTCCACTTT. Protein: CASSLLQGGYNSPLHF. Combining the CDR3 with reference TRBV13 and TRBJ1-6 gives the whole variable domain AAGVIQSPRHLIKEKRETATLKCYPIPRHDTVYWYQQGPGQDPQFLISFYEKMQSDKGSIPDRFSAQQFSDYHSELNMSSLELGDSALYFCASSLLQGGYNSPLHFGNGTRLTVT.

This chain uses TRBV9 with TRBJ1-6; D not resolved. The germline V gene encodes CDR1 SGDLS and CDR2 YYNGEE. The V end was cut by 0 bases, the J end by 0 bases, with 4 bases between. The CDR3 covers 15 residues. CDR3 in amino acids: CASSVDSSYNSPLHF. The CDR3 nucleotides are TGTGCCAGCAGCGTAGATAGCTCCTATAATTCACCCCTCCACTTT.

CDR3 DNA sequence: TGTGCCAGCAGCCAAAGCGCAACTAATGAAAAACTGTTTTTT. This encodes CASSQSATNEKLFF. The V gene is TRBV5-4, the J gene TRBJ1-4, with no clear D. CDR3 length equals 14 residues. Germline-derived CDR1 and CDR2 are SGHNT and YYREEE (reference sequence). V lost 4 bases, J lost 0 bases, and 7 bases lay in between.

V usage is TRBV19 and J usage is TRBJ2-7; 8 bases agree with TRBD2. Germline CDR1 reads LNHDA; CDR2 reads SQIVND (reference sequence). This CDR3 is 15 amino acids long. After removal of 1 base from V and 4 bases from J, the junction contained 6 bases not matched to a gene. The DNA for the CDR3 is TGTGCCAGTAGTATAGCAGGAGCGGGAGTATACGAGCAGTACTTC. This translates into CASSIAGAGVYEQYF.

This clone has only one observation. The chain has TRBV6-6 and TRBJ1-5; D might be TRBD1 (6 bases). Germline V gene lookup returns CDR1 MNHNY and CDR2 SVGAGI (reference sequence). V was clipped by 6 bases and J by 5 bases, with 17 bases between them. This CDR3 spans 15 amino acids. The DNA for the CDR3 is TGTGCCAGCAGGTATAACAGGGCCCCCCATCAGCCCCAGCATTTT. This codes for CASRYNRAPHQPQHF.

The V call is TRBV12-5, the J call TRBJ1-1; 7 bases are shared with TRBD1. Germline CDR1 LGHNT, CDR2 FRNRAP. The CDR3 sequence is 14 residues long. Unmatched junction bases numbered 1, after V lost 1 base and J lost 2 bases. CDR3 sequence: CASGLGQGNTEAFF. The CDR3 DNA sequence: TGTGCTAGTGGTTTGGGACAGGGTAACACTGAAGCTTTCTTT.

The V and J genes are TRBV2 and TRBJ1-1; no reliable D call. Trimming removed 7 bases at V and 3 bases at J, with 15 bases between. Germline loops: CDR1 SNHLY, CDR2 FYNNEI. The CDR3 runs 14 residues. DNA for the CDR3: TGTGCCAGCACCCTAAGGCGGGGAGACACTGAAGCTTTCTTT. It is translated as CASTLRRGDTEAFF. The variable domain in full, with the rest retrieved from reference TRBV2 and TRBJ1-1, is EPEVTQTPSHQVTQMGQEVILRCVPISNHLYFYWYRQILGQKVEFLVSFYNNEISEKSEIFDDQFSVERPDGSNFTLKIRSTKLEDSAMYFCASTLRRGDTEAFFGQGTRLTVV.

This chain uses TRBV18 with TRBJ1-1; D is ambiguous. This CDR3 comprises 13 residues. Germline V gene lookup returns CDR1 KGHSH and CDR2 LQKENI. With 2 bases removed from V and 0 bases from J, the gap between germline ends came to 4 bases. CDR3 amino acids: CASSPIVNTEAFF. In DNA form, the CDR3 reads TGTGCCAGCTCACCAATCGTGAACACTGAAGCTTTCTTT.

The CDR3 bases are TGTGCCAGCAGACCCGGACAGCTGGTAGCTGGAAACACCATATATTTT. Translated, it gives CASRPGQLVAGNTIYF. The rearrangement uses TRBV7-2 and TRBJ1-3, with D perhaps TRBD1 (6 bases). The CDR3 extends over 16 amino acids. The ends were cut back, 6 bases at V and 2 bases at J, with 17 bases in the middle. The germline V gene has CDR1 SGHTA and CDR2 FQGNSA.

This clone was detected once. V gene TRBV9 combines with J gene TRBJ2-1; 12 bases map to TRBD2. V gave up 2 bases and J gave up 0 bases; unmatched junction bases: 6. The CDR3 spans 18 residues. The germline V gene has CDR1 SGDLS and CDR2 YYNGEE. CDR3 DNA sequence: TGTGCCAGCAGCGTCGGGACTAGCGGGTCCCCCTCCTACAATGAGCAGTTCTTC. The encoded protein is CASSVGTSGSPSYNEQFF.